This is a list of T cell receptor beta chains from one sample in a study of cytotoxic CD8 clonotypes in ibrutinib-treated CLL. Using immunoSEQ multiplex PCR, the repertoire was profiled, and TCRdb retains in-frame clones only, with some absent. The table shows tens of thousands of clones, with around 84% occurring only once. The specimen was PBMCs, collected before ibrutinib treatment. These receptors came from a human donor with chronic lymphocytic leukemia. Each CDR3 is given with its conserved first and last residue. The order of the fields is D gene, J gene, clone size, CDR3 length, V gene, CDR3 DNA, CDR3 protein. A D gene is named only where the DNA matches it firmly. Not every row has a clone size; where given, it reads once, few, many or a size class.

TRBD1	TRBJ2-1	-	14	TRBV7-9	TGTGCCAGCAGCCGACAGGGTACATACAATGAGCAGTTCTTC	CASSRQGTYNEQFF
TRBD2	TRBJ2-5	-	13	TRBV5-1	TGCGCCAGCAGGGGAGGGCCCCGGGAGACCCAGTACTTC	CASRGGPRETQYF
-	TRBJ2-2	-	16	TRBV28	TGTGCCAGCAGCGACCGGGGGCGCGGGGACACCGGGGAGCTGTTTTTT	CASSDRGRGDTGELFF
-	TRBJ2-7	once	13	TRBV7-6	TGTGCCAGCAGCTTACGGTTTACCTACGAGCAGTACTTC	CASSLRFTYEQYF
TRBD2	TRBJ2-2	-	15	TRBV4-1	TGCGCCAGCGGCCAGGGACTAGCGGGATTAAGGGAGCTGTTTTTT	CASGQGLAGLRELFF
-	TRBJ2-1	-	13	TRBV28	TGTGCCAGCAGTTTAAGAGGGGAAAATGAGCAGTTCTTC	CASSLRGENEQFF
-	TRBJ1-1	-	14	TRBV19	TGTGCCAGTAGTATCCACCCCCCGGCGGGGGTCGCTTTCTTT	CASSIHPPAGVAFF
TRBD1	TRBJ2-4	-	14	TRBV5-1	TGCGCCAGCAGGATTACAGGGGGCGAGGACATTCAGTACTTC	CASRITGGEDIQYF
TRBD1	TRBJ2-1	-	14	TRBV7-2	TGTGCCAGCAGCTCCCGGGACAGGACCAATGAGCAGTTCTTC	CASSSRDRTNEQFF
-	TRBJ2-3	-	14	TRBV7-9	TGTGCCAGCAGCTTGAATCAGGGTGGTGATACGCAGTATTTT	CASSLNQGGDTQYF
-	TRBJ2-2	-	14	TRBV19	TGTGCCAGTATCCTACACGGCGACACCGGGGAGCTGTTTTTT	CASILHGDTGELFF
TRBD2	TRBJ2-5	-	16	TRBV9	TGTGCCAGCAGCGTTAGCGGGCTAGCTACACAAGAGACCCAGTACTTC	CASSVSGLATQETQYF
-	TRBJ2-7	-	17	TRBV5-1	TGCGCCAGCAGCTTGGTCCCTAGACGGAATGACATCTACGAGCAGTACTTC	CASSLVPRRNDIYEQYF
-	TRBJ1-3	-	13	TRBV28	TGTGCCAGCAGTTTATTGTCCGGAAACACCATATATTTT	CASSLLSGNTIYF
-	TRBJ2-3	-	17	TRBV6-1	TGTGCCAGCAGTGAATGGGCCGCGCAGGGGTGGGGACATACGCAGTATTTT	CASSEWAAQGWGHTQYF
-	TRBJ1-4	-	15	TRBV5-1	TGCGCCAGCAGCTCGGCCTCGGGGGATGGCGAAAAACTGTTTTTT	CASSSASGDGEKLFF
TRBD2	TRBJ2-5	-	15	TRBV5-4	TGTGCCAGCAGCCTTCCAACGGGAGGTCAAGAGACCCAGTACTTC	CASSLPTGGQETQYF
TRBD2	TRBJ2-2	-	16	TRBV15	TGTGCCACCAGCAGGGCGGGAGGGCCGTCCACCGGGGAGCTGTTTTTT	CATSRAGGPSTGELFF
-	TRBJ1-3	-	14	TRBV12-5	TGTGCTAGTGCCCAACCGGCCTCTGGAAACACCATATATTTT	CASAQPASGNTIYF
TRBD1	TRBJ2-7	-	15	TRBV5-6	TGTGCCAGCAGATGGGGTCCGACAGGGATCTACGAGCAGTACTTC	CASRWGPTGIYEQYF
TRBD1	TRBJ2-2	-	17	TRBV5-6	TGTGCCAGCAGCTTGGGGTCGGGCCACAGGGGCACCGGGGAGCTGTTTTTT	CASSLGSGHRGTGELFF
-	TRBJ1-4	-	15	TRBV19	TGTGCCAGTAGCCGCGGGGTCGCAACTAATGAAAAACTGTTTTTT	CASSRGVATNEKLFF
TRBD1	TRBJ1-1	-	17	TRBV7-6	TGTGCCAGCAGCTTGACGAGGGACAGAGGGATGAACACTGAAGCTTTCTTT	CASSLTRDRGMNTEAFF
TRBD2	TRBJ2-1	-	16	TRBV30	TGTGCCTGGAGCAAGGGTAGCGGGAGCCGGACTCTTACCGAGGTCTTC	CAWSKGSGSRTLTEVF
-	TRBJ2-2	once	14	TRBV7-7	TGTGCTCTACTCGGGACGGGTAAAACCGGGGAGCTGTTTTTT	CALLGTGKTGELFF
TRBD2	TRBJ2-2	-	17	TRBV7-6	TGTGCCAGCAGCTTAGCGGGCGGGAGATTGGGCACCGGGGAGCTGTTTTTT	CASSLAGGRLGTGELFF
-	TRBJ1-1	-	14	TRBV27	TGTGCCAGCAGTTTAATAGGTGTGGAGACTGAAGCTTTCTTT	CASSLIGVETEAFF
-	TRBJ2-2	once	15	TRBV28	TGTGCCAGCAGCTTTTCTGATGGCATTGTCGGGGAGCTGTTTTTT	CASSFSDGIVGELFF
-	TRBJ2-3	-	15	TRBV9	TGTGCCAGCAGCGTTGGTGGGACGATTTCAGATACGCAGTATTTT	CASSVGGTISDTQYF
TRBD1	TRBJ1-1	-	15	TRBV5-1	TGCGCCAGCAGCTTTTCACAGGGGGTGGAGGCTGAAGCTTTCTTT	CASSFSQGVEAEAFF
-	TRBJ2-1	few	14	TRBV11-1	TGTGCCAGCAGCCCAAAAAGCCTATTCCATGAGCAGTTCTTC	CASSPKSLFHEQFF
TRBD1	TRBJ2-7	-	12	TRBV5-4	TGTGCCAGCAGCTTGGACAGGGGGGAGCAGTACTTC	CASSLDRGEQYF
-	TRBJ1-1	-	16	TRBV2	TGTGCCAGCAGTGAACTTGCAGGAGCTGTGAACACTGAAGCTTTCTTT	CASSELAGAVNTEAFF
TRBD1	TRBJ1-2	-	14	TRBV5-1	TGCGCCAGCAGCGCCCGGGACAGGGACGCTGGCTACACCTTC	CASSARDRDAGYTF
-	TRBJ2-1	-	14	TRBV5-1	TGCGCCAGCAGCTTGGAACCGGTCAACAATGAGCAGTTCTTC	CASSLEPVNNEQFF
TRBD2	TRBJ2-1	-	14	TRBV11-3	TGTGCCAGCAGTAGCGGGAGGGCGGCCAATGAGCAGTTCTTC	CASSSGRAANEQFF
-	TRBJ2-6	-	18	TRBV4-3	TGCGCCAGCAGCCAAGATCTCTTCCAAGGGGCTGGGGCCAACGTCCTGACTTTC	CASSQDLFQGAGANVLTF
-	TRBJ2-7	-	17	TRBV1	TGCACCAGCAGCCGAAAGGGACTAGCACGTCAGTCAATCGAGCAGTACTTC	CTSSRKGLARQSIEQYF
TRBD1	TRBJ1-2	-	14	TRBV10-3	TGTGCCATCAGCGGACAGGGGTGGGACTATGGCTACACCTTC	CAISGQGWDYGYTF
TRBD2	TRBJ2-3	-	15	TRBV10-3	TGTGCCATCAGTTGGACTAGCGGGAGCACAGATACGCAGTATTTT	CAISWTSGSTDTQYF
TRBD2	TRBJ2-1	-	16	TRBV7-9	TGTGCCAGCAGCTTAAAGCGGGATACATCCTACAATGAGCAGTTCTTC	CASSLKRDTSYNEQFF
-	TRBJ1-2	-	13	TRBV5-1	TGCGCCAGCAGCTTGGGCCAGGGTAGTGGCTACACCTTC	CASSLGQGSGYTF
TRBD2	TRBJ2-3	-	13	TRBV5-6	TGTGCATTAGGGCGGGAGGGCACAGATACGCAGTATTTT	CALGREGTDTQYF
-	TRBJ1-2	-	13	TRBV28	TGTGCCAGCAGTTTATCTTCGAGGGATGGCTACACCTTC	CASSLSSRDGYTF
-	TRBJ2-7	-	14	TRBV7-9	TGTGCCAGCAGCCGCGGACCGGCATCCTACGAGCAGTACTTC	CASSRGPASYEQYF
TRBD1	TRBJ2-1	once	14	TRBV29-1	TGCAGCGTTGATAGGACAGGAGCCTACAATGAGCAGTTCTTC	CSVDRTGAYNEQFF
TRBD2	TRBJ2-1	-	15	TRBV13	TGTGCCAGCAGTACCCTAGCGGGAGCATCGTTGGAGCAGTTCTTC	CASSTLAGASLEQFF
-	TRBJ2-6	medium-sized	17	TRBV9	TGTGCCAGCAGCGTAATCGCCGTGGGCTCTGGGGCCAACGTCCTGACTTTC	CASSVIAVGSGANVLTF
-	TRBJ1-4	-	15	TRBV2	TGTGCCAGCAGCCAACTTCGGGACACCTTAGAAAAACTGTTTTTT	CASSQLRDTLEKLFF
-	TRBJ2-7	-	13	TRBV10-3	TGTGCCATCAGCTATGGGGAAACGTACGAGCAGTACTTC	CAISYGETYEQYF
TRBD1	TRBJ1-1	-	14	TRBV7-2	TGTGCCAGCAGTTCACGGGACAGGTTCACTGAAGCTTTCTTT	CASSSRDRFTEAFF
-	TRBJ1-2	-	13	TRBV9	TGTGCCAGCAGCGTACAGGGCCCCTATGGCTACACCTTC	CASSVQGPYGYTF